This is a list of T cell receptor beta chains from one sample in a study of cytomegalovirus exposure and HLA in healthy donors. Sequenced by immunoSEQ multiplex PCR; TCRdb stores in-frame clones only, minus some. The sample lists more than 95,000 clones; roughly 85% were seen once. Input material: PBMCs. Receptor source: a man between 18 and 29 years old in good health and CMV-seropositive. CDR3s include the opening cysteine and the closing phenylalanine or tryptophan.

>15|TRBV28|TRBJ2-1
CASSRQGLSYNEQFF
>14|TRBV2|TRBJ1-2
CASILEQGNYGYTF
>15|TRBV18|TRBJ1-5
CASSPNRAYDQPQHF
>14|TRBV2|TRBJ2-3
CASSPSQGLDTQYF
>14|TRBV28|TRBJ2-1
CASSLGQSYNEQFF
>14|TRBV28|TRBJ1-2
CASSFSETVYGYTF
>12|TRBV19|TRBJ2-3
CASSIGPDTQYF
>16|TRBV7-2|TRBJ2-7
CASSKVRLFGSYEQYF
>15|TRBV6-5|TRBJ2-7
CASSYWAEIGYEQYF
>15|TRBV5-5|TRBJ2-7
CASSFGTGPSYEQYF
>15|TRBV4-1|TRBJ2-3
CASSLDRGRVDTQYF
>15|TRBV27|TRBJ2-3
CASSPRTGSGDTQYF
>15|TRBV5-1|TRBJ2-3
CASSLGGPGTDTQYF
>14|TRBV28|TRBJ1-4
CASSQGTRTDKLFF
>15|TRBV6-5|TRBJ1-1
CASTPRLGLNTEAFF
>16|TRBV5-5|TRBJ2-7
CASSLLGQGVSYEQYF
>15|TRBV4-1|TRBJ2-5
CASSQVGGSGETQYF
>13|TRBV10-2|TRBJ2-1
CASRDSLHNEQFF
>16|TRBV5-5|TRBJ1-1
CASSNSGTGGGTEAFF
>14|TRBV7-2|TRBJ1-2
CASSLGQGEYGYTF
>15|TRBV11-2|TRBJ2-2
CASSFSMDSTGELFF
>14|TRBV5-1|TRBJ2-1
CASSSGTGLNEQFF
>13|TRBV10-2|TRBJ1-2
CASRDPGIYGYTF
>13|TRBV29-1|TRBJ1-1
CSVEDDKNTEAFF
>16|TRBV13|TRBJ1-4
CASSPTHEATNEKLFF
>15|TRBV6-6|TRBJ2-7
CASSIGTESTYEQYF
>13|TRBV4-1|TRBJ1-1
CASSQVRNTEAFF
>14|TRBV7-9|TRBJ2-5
CASSRTSGGETQYF
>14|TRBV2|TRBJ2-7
CASILARNSYEQYF
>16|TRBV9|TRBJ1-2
CASSAAGGVTYYGYTF
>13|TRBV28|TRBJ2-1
CASRGQGYNEQFF
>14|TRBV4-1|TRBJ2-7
CASSQAAGYDEQYF
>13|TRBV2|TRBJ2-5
CASSRAGSETQYF
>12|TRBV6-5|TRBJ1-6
CASNRGDSPLHF
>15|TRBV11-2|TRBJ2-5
CASSLNLGLAETQYF
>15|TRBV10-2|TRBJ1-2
CASSDTRGSNYGYTF
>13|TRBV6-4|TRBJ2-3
CASSEVRFNTQYF
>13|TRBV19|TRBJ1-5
CASSRAGHQPQHF
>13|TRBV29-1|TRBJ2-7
CSVEQGSSYEQYF
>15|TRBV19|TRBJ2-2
CASTLPRGTTGELFF
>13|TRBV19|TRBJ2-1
CASSISGYNEQFF
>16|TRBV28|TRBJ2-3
CASSSWTSESTDTQYF
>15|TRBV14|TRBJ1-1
CASSRQGALNTEAFF
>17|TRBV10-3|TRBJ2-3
CAISESGLAGGGDTQYF
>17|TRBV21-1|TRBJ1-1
CASSKKEEGQLNTEAFF
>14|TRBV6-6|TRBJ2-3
CASSSSGGADTQYF
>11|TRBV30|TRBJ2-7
CAWKTGEGWVF
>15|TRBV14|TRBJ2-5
CASSQSGGPQETQYF
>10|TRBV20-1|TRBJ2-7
CSARRDEQYF
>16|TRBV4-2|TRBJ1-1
CASSQETEAAYTEAFF